Reported below is one T cell receptor (beta chain). The sample belongs to a study of blood T cell repertoires in COVID-19. Study background: Both acute and convalescent COVID-19 samples were obtained from the United States, Italy and Spain. From T cells, B-cell-depleted T cells, or PBMCs came the material, which was cDNA or gDNA.

Germline V lookup: CDR1 KGHSH, CDR2 LQKENI. The CDR3 runs 16 residues. Trimming at V came to 0 bases and at J to 3 bases, leaving 3 bases not matched to a gene. Profiled with immunoSEQ multiplex PCR; TCRdb holds only in-frame clones, not every one. Altogether roughly 300,000 clones are present, 85% being singletons, with the ten largest covering 10% to 15%. Sequencing used peripheral blood. This chain connects TRBV18 to TRBJ2-7; TRBD2 aligns across 12 bases. This receptor was identified in a human donor in a cohort sampled during active COVID-19. The CDR3 is CASSPPSSGRVYEQYF. CDR3 DNA sequence: TGTGCCAGCTCACCACCGTCTAGCGGGAGGGTCTACGAGCAGTACTTC.